The T cell receptor beta chain described here comes from a study of T cells after yellow fever vaccination. Each CDR3 protein is one row after TCRdb ran MiXCR on the 5' RACE reads. The data hold 500,000 to 550,000 distinct CDR3 sequences, with about a fifth observed a single time. Germline values: CDR1 MGHDK, CDR2 SYGVNS. This CDR3 is built from 14 residues. Trimming took 3 bases from V and 10 from J, leaving 15 bases between them. The chain couples TRBV25-1 to TRBJ2-2; tentatively, D is TRBD1 or TRBD2 (5 bases each). The receptor was isolated from a man aged 18 to 35 who received the YFV17D yellow fever vaccine. This specimen consisted of PBMCs, obtained about 21 days after the first yellow fever vaccination. The CDR3 sequence: CASSDSGAVMELFF. CDR3 bases: TGTGCCAGCAGTGACTCCGGGGCGGTCATGGAGCTGTTTTTT.